One and the same sample provided the 9 T cell receptor beta chains below, sequenced in a study of spatial heterogeneity in lung cancer. Time point noted: sample taken at primary tumor resection. Via MiXCR, TCRdb re-called the 5' RACE reads, giving one row per CDR3 protein. This table has around 7,800 distinct CDR3 sequences, roughly 8.6% appearing once. Here the sequenced sample was PBMCs, taken at surgery. All receptors derive from a male donor with early-stage non-small cell lung cancer.

This clonotype is medium-sized (0.01 to 0.1%). The CDR3 region is CASSFLITGSEAFF. The CDR3 region has the DNA TGTGCCAGCAGCTTCCTGATCACGGGCAGTGAAGCTTTCTTT. The V and J genes are TRBV7-9 and TRBJ1-1; D is undetermined. Germline-derived CDR1 and CDR2 are SEHNR and FQNEAQ (reference sequence). The CDR3 has 14 amino acids. V dropped 3 bases and J dropped 7 bases, with 15 bases sitting between them.

This clonotype has ten or more counts. CDR3 amino acids: CASSGGLGFSTDTQYF. DNA for the CDR3: TGCGCCAGCAGCGGCGGACTAGGATTTAGCACAGATACGCAGTATTTT. The genes are TRBV5-1 and TRBJ2-3; 7 nucleotides align to TRBD2. The CDR3 length is 16 residues. Trimming cost V 4 bases and J 0 bases; bases outside gene matches: 8. Germline V gene lookup returns CDR1 SGHRS and CDR2 YFSETQ. Based on the CDR3 plus reference TRBV5-1 and TRBJ2-3, the full variable domain is KAGVTQTPRYLIKTRGQQVTLSCSPISGHRSVSWYQQTPGQGLQFLFEYFSETQRNKGNFPGRFSGRQFSNSRSEMNVSTLELGDSALYLCASSGGLGFSTDTQYFGPGTRLTVL.

This clonotype was seen many times. V and J are TRBV7-3 and TRBJ2-2; 14 bases map to TRBD2. The trim removed 5 bases at V and 7 bases at J, leaving 9 bases unmatched. Germline V gene lookup returns CDR1 SGHTA and CDR2 FQGTGA. The CDR3 spans 17 residues. The CDR3 region is CASSPGLAGGNGGELFF. The CDR3 bases are TGTGCCAGCAGCCCCGGACTAGCGGGAGGCAACGGCGGGGAGCTGTTTTTT.

This clonotype was counted many times. The chain recombines TRBV20-1 with TRBJ2-3, with D possibly being TRBD2 (6 bases). Germline V gene lookup returns CDR1 DFQATT and CDR2 SNEGSKA (reference sequence). The V gene lost 1 base and the J gene lost 3 bases, with 14 bases spanning the gap. This CDR3 is 15 amino acids long. The CDR3 is CSARGGGGTTDTQYF. The CDR3 bases are TGCAGTGCTAGAGGCGGTGGGGGGACTACAGATACGCAGTATTTT.

This clonotype was seen at least ten times. The chain is built from TRBV11-2 and TRBJ1-4; 8 nucleotides agree with TRBD1. Looked up from germline, CDR1 is SGHAT and CDR2 is FQNNGV. The CDR3 contains 14 residues. J gave up 3 bases and V 5 bases, and 2 bases lay outside the gene matches. The CDR3 nucleotides are TGTGCCAGCAGCGCGACAGGGGCTAATGAAAAACTGTTTTTT. The encoded protein is CASSATGANEKLFF.

The V call is TRBV6-5, the J call TRBJ2-3; 7 positions agree with TRBD2. CDR1 and CDR2 (germline): MNHEY, SVGAGI. V lost 5 bases and J lost 0; bases outside the gene matches: 14. The CDR3 runs to 18 residues. The CDR3 here is CASSNLKSSGGSTDTQYF. The CDR3 bases are TGTGCCAGCAGTAACCTAAAGTCTAGCGGTGGTAGCACAGATACGCAGTATTTT.

This clonotype was picked up many times. The gene calls are TRBV12-3 or TRBV12-4 and TRBJ2-1, with 9 bases lining up with TRBD2. This CDR3 spans 17 amino acids. Trimming cost V 6 bases and J 8 bases; bases outside gene matches: 17. CDR3 sequence (DNA): TGTGCCAGCAGCGGGGGTTCGTTAGCGGGAGCCCTGGATGAGCAGTTCTTC. Its translation: CASSGGSLAGALDEQFF.

This clonotype occurred many times. CDR3 loop: CASSLDLYGETQYF. The DNA for the CDR3 is TGTGCCAGCAGCTTAGATCTGTACGGGGAGACCCAGTACTTC. This chain uses TRBV7-2 with TRBJ2-5; no reliable D call. This CDR3 region has 14 residues. Germline lookup yields CDR1 SGHTA and CDR2 FQGNSA. Trimming shortened V by 1 base and J by 5 bases, and 11 bases separated the two germline ends.

In its sample, this clonotype is medium-sized (0.01 to 0.1%). The chain recombines TRBV5-6 with TRBJ2-1; 7 nucleotides line up with TRBD2. The germline gives CDR1 SGHDT, CDR2 YYEEEE. Germline trimming cut 3 bases from V and 4 bases from J; bases unmatched to any gene: 7. The CDR3 has 15 residues. In nucleotides, the CDR3 is TGTGCCAGCAGCTCGCCCCAGCGGGGTTACAATGAGCAGTTCTTC. This encodes CASSSPQRGYNEQFF.